The source of this T cell receptor beta chain is a study of blood T cell repertoires in COVID-19. The wider study: Both acute and convalescent COVID-19 samples were obtained from the United States, Italy and Spain. The analysed material was cDNA or gDNA that came from T cells, B-cell-depleted T cells, or PBMCs.

Germline values: CDR1 SEHNR, CDR2 FQNEAQ (reference sequence). Trimming removed 4 bases from V and 0 bases from J; junction bases left unmatched: 4. The CDR3 contains 15 residues. Per the authors' pipeline: Estimated nucleated cell counts came from reference gene primer amplification. TCRdb's copy holds only in-frame clones and misses some; the assay was immunoSEQ multiplex PCR. The V and J calls and the clone size are those of that table, but D and trimming were determined from the DNA. This sample has approximately 66,000 clones, with about 87% found just once. The receptor was isolated from a human donor with active COVID-19. The donor label of this sample is uncertain. The rearrangement joins TRBV7-9 to TRBJ2-3; 7 bases are a match to TRBD2. What was sequenced was peripheral blood. The CDR3 region has the DNA TGTGCCAGCAGCTATTCTAGCGGAAGCACAGATACGCAGTATTTT. Amino acid sequence: CASSYSSGSTDTQYF.